These 11 T cell receptor beta chains were all obtained from the same sample, sequenced in a study of shared clonotypes between healthy human individuals. Assay used: immunoSEQ multiplex PCR; TCRdb lists only in-frame clones, some missing. The sample has 1,400,000 or so clones, 98% to 99% seen once. Sample: naive CD4+ T cells sorted from blood. Subset of the sample: CD45RA+ positively selected. These receptors were taken from a young man in good health.

This chain links TRBV6-1 with TRBJ2-1; 7 positions agree with TRBD2. Germline CDR1 and CDR2: MNHNS and SASEGT. The CDR3 runs 15 residues. Germline trimming cut 0 bases from V and 3 bases from J; bases unmatched to any gene: 2. CDR3 loop: CASSEAGGNYNEQFF. The CDR3 region has the DNA TGTGCCAGCAGTGAAGCGGGAGGGAACTACAATGAGCAGTTCTTC.

This chain connects TRBV29-1 to TRBJ2-1; perhaps TRBD1 as D (5 bases). The CDR3 loop spans 18 amino acids. The ends were cut back, 1 base at V and 3 bases at J, with 22 bases in the middle. Germline V lookup: CDR1 SQVTM, CDR2 ANQGSEA. The CDR3 sequence is CSVEGGRKGAHLYNEQFF. The CDR3 DNA is TGCAGCGTTGAAGGTGGTCGGAAAGGGGCCCATCTCTACAATGAGCAGTTCTTC.

This rearrangement joins TRBV28 to TRBJ2-7; 12 bases are shared with TRBD2. This CDR3 has 15 amino acids. The ends lost 10 bases at V and 0 bases at J; junction bases unmatched: 7. The germline gives CDR1 MDHEN, CDR2 SYDVKM. CDR3 amino acids: CATRTSGGFSYEQYF. Written as DNA, the CDR3 is TGTGCCACCCGAACTAGCGGGGGGTTCTCCTACGAGCAGTACTTC.

The J gene is TRBJ1-2, the V gene TRBV11-1; tentative D call: TRBD1 (6 bases). The V gene lost 2 bases and the J gene lost 8 bases, with 15 bases spanning the gap. The V gene's germline CDR1 is SGHAT and CDR2 FQDESV (reference sequence). The CDR3 has 14 amino acids. CDR3 residues: CASSLSTGSPGYTF. The DNA for the CDR3 is TGTGCCAGCAGCTTATCGACAGGTAGCCCCGGCTACACCTTC.

CDR3 residues: CASSTRDSPDANYGYTF. CDR3 coding DNA: TGTGCCAGCAGTACCCGGGACTCGCCAGACGCTAACTATGGCTACACCTTC. V gene TRBV27 combines with J gene TRBJ1-2; possible D gene TRBD1, 5 bases. Trimming left V 5 bases short and J 0 bases short, with 19 bases between. The CDR3 loop spans 17 amino acids. CDR1 and CDR2 from the germline V gene are MNHEY and SMNVEV (reference sequence).

J is TRBJ2-5 and V is TRBV5-1, with 9 positions matching TRBD2. V dropped 0 bases and J dropped 3; count of bases not matched to a gene: 9. Germline values: CDR1 SGHRS, CDR2 YFSETQ. The CDR3 sequence is 17 residues long. The CDR3 sequence is CASSLGSGGTDKETQYF. DNA for the CDR3: TGCGCCAGCAGCTTGGGGAGCGGGGGGACTGATAAAGAGACCCAGTACTTC.

V gene TRBV20-1 combines with J gene TRBJ1-4; D is undetermined. This CDR3 spans 11 amino acids. CDR1 is DFQATT, CDR2 SNEGSKA, per germline (reference sequence). V gave up 5 bases and J gave up 8 bases, with 9 bases separating them. In DNA form, the CDR3 reads TGCAGTGCTTATCAAGTGGAAAAACTGTTTTTT. Amino acids: CSAYQVEKLFF.

The rearrangement joins TRBV5-1 to TRBJ2-3; TRBD1 matches at 7 bases. V lost 4 bases to trimming and J lost 0 bases; unmatched junction nucleotides: 5. CDR1 and CDR2 from the germline V gene are SGHRS and YFSETQ. This CDR3 has 15 amino acids. CDR3 loop: CASSGGQRSTDTQYF. The CDR3 nucleotides read TGCGCCAGCAGCGGGGGACAGAGAAGCACAGATACGCAGTATTTT.

This clone appeared a single time. The sample contains more than one DNA sequence encoding this CDR3. This rearrangement joins TRBV5-4 to TRBJ2-5, with TRBD1 matching over 7 bases. The CDR3 is 14 amino acids. J lost 3 bases, V lost 5 bases, and 7 bases had no gene match. Germline V lookup: CDR1 SGHNT, CDR2 YYREEE (reference sequence). The DNA of the CDR3 is TGTGCCAGCAGTCCTGACAGGGCCAAAGAGACCCAGTACTTC. This encodes CASSPDRAKETQYF.

V gene TRBV5-1 combines with J gene TRBJ2-5; D is perhaps TRBD2 (6 bases). The V end was cut by 4 bases, the J end by 5 bases, with 12 bases between. Germline V lookup: CDR1 SGHRS, CDR2 YFSETQ. The CDR3 covers 13 residues. The DNA of the CDR3 is TGCGCCAGCAGCCGAACCCGGGGGGAGACCCAGTACTTC. This sequence encodes CASSRTRGETQYF.

This clone was seen only once. The rearrangement links TRBV10-3 to TRBJ1-1, with D unclear. The CDR3 loop spans 13 amino acids. Germline values: CDR1 ENHRY, CDR2 SYGVKD. Trimming took off 4 bases at V and 7 bases at J, with 13 bases between the two ends. The CDR3 here is CAISVAQSLEAFF. In nucleotides, the CDR3 is TGTGCCATCAGTGTTGCACAGTCCCTTGAAGCTTTCTTT.